The 13 T cell receptor beta chains given below trace back to one sample, sequenced in a study of T cell responses to AZD1222 COVID-19 vaccine. Assay used: immunoSEQ multiplex PCR; TCRdb lists only in-frame clones, some missing. The table lists about 150,000 clones, about 87% of them singletons, with 3% to 3.5% in the top ten. This specimen was peripheral blood, taken on day 0 of AZD1222 vaccination. These receptors were taken from an adult in good health.

This clone was counted a single time. The rearrangement links TRBV6-5 to TRBJ2-7; no reliable D call. V was shortened by 2 bases and J by 2 bases, with 10 bases between the two germline ends. CDR1 MNHEY and CDR2 SVGAGI come from the germline V gene. This CDR3 contains 14 residues. The CDR3 DNA follows: TGTGCCAGCAGTTACGGTACTGCTGCCTACGAGCAGTACTTC. Its protein product is CASSYGTAAYEQYF.

This chain links TRBV18 with TRBJ2-4; no clear D gene. Trimming removed 4 bases at V and 8 bases at J, with 18 bases between. Germline CDR1 is KGHSH and CDR2 is LQKENI. The CDR3 totals 15 residues. The CDR3 DNA reads as TGTGCCAGCTCACTGAACGTGGGGAACAGAGACATTCAGTACTTC. Amino acids: CASSLNVGNRDIQYF. Full variable domain (remainder filled in from reference TRBV18 and TRBJ2-4): NAGVMQNPRHLVRRRGQEARLRCSPMKGHSHVYWYRQLPEEGLKFMVYLQKENIIDESGMPKERFSAEFPKEGPSILRIQQVVRGDSAAYFCASSLNVGNRDIQYFGAGTRLSVL.

The chain links TRBV7-8 to TRBJ1-6; D is undetermined. The CDR3 consists of 12 residues. The germline CDR1 and CDR2 sequences are SGHVS and FQNEAQ. V lost 1 base to trimming and J lost 7 bases, with 2 bases between them. The CDR3 sequence is CASSLVNSPLHF. In nucleotides, the CDR3 is TGTGCCAGCAGCTTAGTAAATTCACCCCTCCACTTT.

This clone was detected once. In DNA form, the CDR3 reads TGTGCCAGCAGTTTAGACACGACTAATGAAAAACTGTTTTTT. The encoded protein is CASSLDTTNEKLFF. The chain joins TRBV6-2 or TRBV6-3 to TRBJ1-4, with D hard to call. The CDR3 loop spans 14 amino acids. V lost 4 bases and J lost 2, with 8 bases in between. CDR1 MNHEY and CDR2 SVGEGT come from the germline V gene.

V gene TRBV10-2 combines with J gene TRBJ1-5; D is unclear. CDR3 length equals 12 residues. V lost 3 bases, J lost 9 bases, and 9 bases lay in between. Germline V lookup: CDR1 WSHSY, CDR2 SAAADI. CDR3 amino acids: CASSDSERPQHF. The CDR3 region has the DNA TGCGCCAGCAGTGACTCGGAGAGGCCCCAGCATTTT.

The genes are TRBV12-3 or TRBV12-4 and TRBJ2-7; D gene unclear. The CDR3 covers 12 residues. V lost 5 bases and J lost 7, with 12 bases in between. CDR3 loop: CASSRSIGEQYF. CDR3 sequence (DNA): TGTGCCAGCAGTCGATCGATCGGAGAGCAGTACTTC.

V is TRBV7-2 and J is TRBJ1-4; no reliable D call. CDR3 length: 15 residues. The V gene lost 5 bases and the J gene lost 8 bases, with 18 bases spanning the gap. Looked up from germline, CDR1 is SGHTA and CDR2 is FQGNSA. This CDR3 reads CASSPLGRVGEKLFF. The CDR3 DNA reads TGTGCCAGCAGCCCCTTGGGGAGGGTAGGAGAAAAACTGTTTTTT.

This clone was observed a handful of times. V gene TRBV18 combines with J gene TRBJ1-3; 8 bases agree with TRBD1. The germline gives CDR1 KGHSH, CDR2 LQKENI. The CDR3 length is 15 residues. V gave up 3 bases and J gave up 4 bases; unmatched junction bases: 5. The CDR3 region is CASSPGTGGGNTIYF. DNA of the CDR3: TGTGCCAGCTCACCCGGGACAGGCGGAGGAAACACCATATATTTT.

The chain employs TRBV9 and TRBJ1-2; no clear D. The length of the CDR3 is 13 residues. The V gene lost 0 bases and the J gene lost 4 bases, with 7 bases spanning the gap. CDR1 is SGDLS, CDR2 YYNGEE, per germline. The CDR3 sequence: CASSVVVGYGYTF. Written as DNA, the CDR3 is TGTGCCAGCAGCGTAGTCGTGGGCTATGGCTACACCTTC.

The chain links TRBV25-1 to TRBJ1-2, with D possibly TRBD1 on 6 matching bases. The CDR3 is 13 residues long. Deletions cut 4 bases from V and 4 bases from J, with 10 bases between. The germline V gene encodes CDR1 MGHDK and CDR2 SYGVNS. CDR3 DNA: TGTGCCAGCAGTGCGGGGGGCTCCTATGGCTACACCTTC. It yields the protein CASSAGGSYGYTF.

V is TRBV10-3 and J is TRBJ1-4; D is perhaps TRBD1 (5 bases). This CDR3 is built from 14 residues. Germline V CDR1 and CDR2: ENHRY, SYGVKD. Trimming stripped 8 bases from V and 0 bases from J, with 10 bases between. Written as DNA, the CDR3 is TGTGCCATCGGCCCGGGGGCAACTAATGAAAAACTGTTTTTT. Protein product: CAIGPGATNEKLFF.

V is TRBV5-5 and J is TRBJ1-1, with 8 positions matching TRBD1. The CDR3 is made up of 15 amino acids. The germline V gene has CDR1 SGHKS and CDR2 YYEKEE (reference sequence). V shed 2 bases and J 5 bases; nucleotides not matched to a gene: 8. The CDR3 DNA sequence: TGTGCCAGCAGCTTAGGACAGGGACGGGAGACTGAAGCTTTCTTT. Its protein product is CASSLGQGRETEAFF.

The rearrangement joins TRBV6-2 or TRBV6-3 to TRBJ2-5, with 9 bases aligning to TRBD1. Germline V gene lookup returns CDR1 MNHEY and CDR2 SVGEGT. The CDR3 is 14 residues long. V shed 6 bases, J shed 5 bases, and the junction held 7 bases outside the gene matches. CDR3 amino acids: CASSKDRGRETQYF. The DNA for the CDR3 is TGTGCCAGCAGCAAAGACAGGGGGAGGGAGACCCAGTACTTC.